Listed here are 19 T cell receptor beta chains from one sample, sequenced in a study of blood T cell repertoires in COVID-19. The method was immunoSEQ multiplex PCR; TCRdb's version includes in-frame clones alone and lacks a portion of them. The sample lists about 120,000 clones, around 81% seen once, with more than 9% in the top ten. The sequenced sample was peripheral blood. Receptors originate from a human donor in a cohort sampled during active COVID-19.

The V gene is TRBV7-8, the J gene TRBJ1-6, with a tentative D call TRBD1 (6 bases). The CDR3 length is 17 residues. Trimming took off 1 base at V and 7 bases at J, with 17 bases between the two ends. The germline V gene encodes CDR1 SGHVS and CDR2 FQNEAQ. The CDR3 loop reads CASSLEGGAGGNSPLHF. The CDR3 nucleotides are TGTGCCAGCAGCTTAGAGGGGGGGGCCGGCGGGAATTCACCCCTCCACTTT.

This rearrangement joins TRBV5-1 to TRBJ1-6; a possible D gene is TRBD1 (6 bases). The CDR3 length is 15 residues. Germline V CDR1 and CDR2: SGHRS, YFSETQ. Trimming took 4 bases from V and 1 from J, leaving 9 bases between them. CDR3 sequence reads: CASSQTGSYNSPLHF. CDR3 nucleotides: TGCGCCAGCAGCCAAACAGGGTCCTATAATTCACCCCTCCACTTT.

The CDR3, as DNA: TGTGCCAGCAGCGATACGGGGGGTCGCTACGAGCAGTACTTC. Protein: CASSDTGGRYEQYF. The chain has TRBV3-1 (or the pseudogene TRBV3-2) and TRBJ2-7; 7 bases are shared with TRBD2. The CDR3 totals 14 residues. V shed 5 bases and J 3 bases; nucleotides not matched to a gene: 7. The germline gives CDR1 LGHDT, CDR2 YNNKEL (reference sequence).

The chain recombines TRBV7-6 with TRBJ2-2; 7 bases match TRBD2. CDR1 is SGHVS and CDR2 is FNYEAQ in the germline V gene. The CDR3 length is 13 residues. With 8 bases clipped from V and 8 bases from J, the junction kept 8 bases outside the gene matches. Here the CDR3 reads CASRLTSVGELFF. The DNA of the CDR3 is TGTGCCAGCCGACTTACTAGCGTTGGGGAGCTGTTTTTT.

This clone was detected only once. J is TRBJ1-2 and V is TRBV28; possible D gene TRBD1, 6 bases. V was pared by 3 bases and J by 3 bases, with 17 bases between. CDR3 length: 16 residues. CDR1 is MDHEN and CDR2 is SYDVKM in the germline V gene. The DNA of the CDR3 is TGTGCCAGCAGTTTCAGTCGTAAGACAGGAGACTATGGCTACACCTTC. Translation gives CASSFSRKTGDYGYTF.

In its sample, this clone was seen a few times. The gene calls are TRBV9 and TRBJ2-3, with 7 bases lining up with TRBD1. The ends lost 1 base at V and 4 bases at J; junction bases unmatched: 9. The length of the CDR3 is 16 residues. The germline V gene has CDR1 SGDLS and CDR2 YYNGEE. Written as DNA, the CDR3 is TGTGCCAGCAGCGTAAACAGGGGAAGAAGGTCAGATACGCAGTATTTT. As protein: CASSVNRGRRSDTQYF.

The chain employs TRBV5-1 and TRBJ2-7; 8 positions agree with TRBD2. With 4 bases clipped from V and 2 bases from J, the junction kept 5 bases outside the gene matches. The CDR3 covers 14 residues. From germline, CDR1 is SGHRS and CDR2 YFSETQ. This chain's CDR3 is CASSVLGGAYEQYF. CDR3 DNA sequence: TGCGCCAGCAGCGTCCTCGGGGGGGCCTACGAGCAGTACTTC.

This sequence joins TRBV12-5 and TRBJ1-6; a possible D gene is TRBD1 (5 bases). CDR3 length equals 13 residues. The V gene lost 6 bases and the J gene lost 8 bases, with 11 bases spanning the gap. In germline, CDR1 is LGHNT, CDR2 FRNRAP. CDR3 loop: CASGPRADSPLHF. CDR3 in DNA: TGTGCTAGTGGCCCCAGGGCTGATTCACCCCTCCACTTT.

Written as DNA, the CDR3 is TGTGCCAGTAGTAACGGACAGTGGCAAAATCAGCCCCAGCATTTT. This sequence encodes CASSNGQWQNQPQHF. This chain connects TRBV19 to TRBJ1-5, with TRBD1 as a possible D gene (6 bases). The CDR3 is 15 amino acids. Trimming took off 4 bases at V and 4 bases at J, with 14 bases between the two ends. The germline V gene has CDR1 LNHDA and CDR2 SQIVND (reference sequence). The entire variable domain, with the rest obtained from reference TRBV19 and TRBJ1-5, is as follows: DGGITQSPKYLFRKEGQNVTLSCEQNLNHDAMYWYRQDPGQGLRLIYYSQIVNDFQKGDIAEGYSVSREKKESFPLTVTSAQKNPTAFYLCASSNGQWQNQPQHFGDGTRLSIL.

V usage is TRBV4-2 and J usage is TRBJ1-1, with D unclear. The V gene's germline CDR1 is LGHNA and CDR2 YNFKEQ. This CDR3 contains 15 residues. Trimming removed 1 base at V and 1 base at J, with 10 bases between. CDR3 sequence (DNA): TGTGCCAGCAGCCAAGTCTCACAGCAGAACACTGAAGCTTTCTTT. It yields the protein CASSQVSQQNTEAFF.

The rearrangement links TRBV11-2 to TRBJ2-7; D is possibly TRBD1 (5 bases). V lost 3 bases and J 6 bases, leaving 12 bases between the germline ends. The germline CDR1 and CDR2 sequences are SGHAT and FQNNGV. CDR3 length: 13 residues. The CDR3 DNA sequence: TGTGCCAGCAGCTTTGGGGCAGTCGGCGAGCAGTACTTC. Protein sequence: CASSFGAVGEQYF.

The CDR3 region has the DNA TGTGCCAGCAGCTTTGGAGGGTACACTGAAGCTTTCTTT. Residues: CASSFGGYTEAFF. This rearrangement joins TRBV7-2 to TRBJ1-1; D gene ambiguous. Trimming took 3 bases from V and 3 from J, leaving 8 bases between them. Germline V lookup: CDR1 SGHTA, CDR2 FQGNSA. This CDR3 contains 13 residues.

This clone was recorded only once. The chain couples TRBV7-2 to TRBJ2-1; 11 bases match TRBD2. V dropped 5 bases and J dropped 4; count of bases not matched to a gene: 7. This CDR3 region has 16 residues. Germline lookup yields CDR1 SGHTA and CDR2 FQGNSA. The CDR3 bases are TGTGCCAGCAGCCCCCGACTAGCGGGATTATACAATGAGCAGTTCTTC. Its translation is CASSPRLAGLYNEQFF.

The chain combines TRBV5-4 with TRBJ2-5; a weak D match, TRBD1 (5 bases). Germline V gene data show CDR1 as SGHNT and CDR2 as YYREEE (reference sequence). Trimming cost V 3 bases and J 2 bases, with 14 bases left between them. The CDR3 runs 15 residues. The chain's CDR3 is CASSWAGNAQETQYF. CDR3 in DNA: TGTGCCAGCAGCTGGGCAGGGAATGCACAAGAGACCCAGTACTTC.

The gene calls are TRBV28 and TRBJ1-1; TRBD1 matches 7 bases. V dropped 4 bases and J dropped 0; count of bases not matched to a gene: 8. Germline values: CDR1 MDHEN, CDR2 SYDVKM. The CDR3 consists of 16 residues. CDR3 in amino acids: CASSSRQGILNTEAFF. CDR3 in DNA: TGTGCCAGCAGTTCTCGACAGGGCATCCTGAACACTGAAGCTTTCTTT.

The chain joins TRBV12-3 or TRBV12-4 to TRBJ2-2, with D possibly being TRBD2 (6 bases). The CDR3 length is 13 residues. Trimming removed 10 bases at V and 4 bases at J, with 13 bases between. CDR3 DNA: TGTGCCACCCAGGGACTCTCCACCGGGGAGCTGTTTTTT. Translation gives CATQGLSTGELFF.

The genes are TRBV27 and TRBJ1-4; TRBD1 matches at 9 bases. CDR1 and CDR2 from the germline V gene are MNHEY and SMNVEV (reference sequence). There are 15 residues in the CDR3. V dropped 2 bases and J dropped 7; count of bases not matched to a gene: 5. The CDR3 bases are TGTGCCAGCAGTTTAAGTGGGACAGGGAGTGAAAAACTGTTTTTT. It encodes CASSLSGTGSEKLFF.

This chain connects TRBV7-9 to TRBJ2-2; unclear D gene. The CDR3 runs to 15 residues. Trimming took off 5 bases at V and 0 bases at J, with 10 bases between the two ends. Germline CDR1 and CDR2: SEHNR and FQNEAQ (reference sequence). This CDR3 reads CASSHYRANTGELFF. CDR3 DNA: TGTGCCAGCAGCCATTATCGGGCGAACACCGGGGAGCTGTTTTTT.

The chain has TRBV28 and TRBJ2-7; D is possibly TRBD1 (6 bases). CDR3 length equals 14 residues. CDR1 MDHEN and CDR2 SYDVKM come from the germline V gene. Trimming stripped 4 bases from V and 9 bases from J, with 19 bases between. The CDR3 here is CASSSRSRTVAQYF. CDR3 in DNA: TGTGCCAGCAGTTCCCGCAGTAGGACAGTTGCGCAGTACTTC. Full variable domain (missing parts from reference TRBV28 and TRBJ2-7): DVKVTQSSRYLVKRTGEKVFLECVQDMDHENMFWYRQDPGLGLRLIYFSYDVKMKEKGDIPEGYSVSREKKERFSLILESASTNQTSMYLCASSSRSRTVAQYFGPGTRLTVT.